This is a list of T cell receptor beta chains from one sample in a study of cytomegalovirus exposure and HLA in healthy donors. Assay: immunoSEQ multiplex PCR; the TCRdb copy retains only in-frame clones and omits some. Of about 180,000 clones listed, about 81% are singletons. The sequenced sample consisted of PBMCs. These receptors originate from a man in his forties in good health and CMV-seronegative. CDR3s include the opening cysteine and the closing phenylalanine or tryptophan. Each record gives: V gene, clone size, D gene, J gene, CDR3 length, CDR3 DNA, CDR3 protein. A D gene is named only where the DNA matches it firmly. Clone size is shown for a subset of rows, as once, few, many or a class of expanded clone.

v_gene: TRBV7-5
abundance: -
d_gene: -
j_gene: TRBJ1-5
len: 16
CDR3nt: TGTGCCAGCCGTTTGGCATTCCGGGATAGCAATCAGCCCCAGCATTTT
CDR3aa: CASRLAFRDSNQPQHF

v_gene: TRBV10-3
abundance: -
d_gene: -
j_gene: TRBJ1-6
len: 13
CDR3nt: TGTGCCATCAAGGAGCCATATAATTCACCCCTCCACTTT
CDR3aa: CAIKEPYNSPLHF

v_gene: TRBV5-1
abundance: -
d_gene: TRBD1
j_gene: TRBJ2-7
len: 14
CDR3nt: TGCGCCAGCAGCGTCAACAGGGGACCCTACGAGCAGTACTTC
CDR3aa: CASSVNRGPYEQYF

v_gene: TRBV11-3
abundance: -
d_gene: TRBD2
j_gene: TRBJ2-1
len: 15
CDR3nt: TGTGCCAGCAGCCGACTAGCGGGAGGGCCACATGAGCAGTTCTTC
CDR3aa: CASSRLAGGPHEQFF

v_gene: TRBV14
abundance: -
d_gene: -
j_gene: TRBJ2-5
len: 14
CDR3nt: TGTGCCAGCAGCCCGAGAGAGAGGAAAGAGACCCAGTACTTC
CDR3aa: CASSPRERKETQYF

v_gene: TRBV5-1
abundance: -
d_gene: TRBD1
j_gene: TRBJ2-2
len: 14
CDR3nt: TGCGCCAGCAGCGTGGGACAGGCCCCCGGGGAGCTGTTTTTT
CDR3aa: CASSVGQAPGELFF

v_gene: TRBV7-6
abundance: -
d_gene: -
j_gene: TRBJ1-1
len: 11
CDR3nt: TGTGCCAGCAGCTTCGGGACTGAAGCTTTCTTT
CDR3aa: CASSFGTEAFF

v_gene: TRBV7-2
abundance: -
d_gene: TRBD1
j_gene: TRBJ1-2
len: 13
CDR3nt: TGTGCCAGCAGCTTAGAGGGGGCGCTTGGCTACACCTTC
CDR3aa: CASSLEGALGYTF

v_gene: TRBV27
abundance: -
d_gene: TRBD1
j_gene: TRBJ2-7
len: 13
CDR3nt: TGTGCCAGCAGTTCAGACAGGGATTGGGAGCAGTACTTC
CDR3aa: CASSSDRDWEQYF

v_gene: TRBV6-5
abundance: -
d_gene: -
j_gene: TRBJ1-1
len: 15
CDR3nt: TGTGCCAGCAGTTACTCGCGGTTGCGGGGGACTGAAGCTTTCTTT
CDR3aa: CASSYSRLRGTEAFF

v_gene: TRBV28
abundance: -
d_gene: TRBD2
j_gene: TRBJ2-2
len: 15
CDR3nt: TGTGCCAGCACCCAGGGTAGCGGGAAGGCCGGGGAGCTGTTTTTT
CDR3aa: CASTQGSGKAGELFF

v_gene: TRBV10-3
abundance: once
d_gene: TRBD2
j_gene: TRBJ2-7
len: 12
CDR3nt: TGTGCCATTAGCGGGGGGCCCTACGAGCAGTACTTC
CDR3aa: CAISGGPYEQYF

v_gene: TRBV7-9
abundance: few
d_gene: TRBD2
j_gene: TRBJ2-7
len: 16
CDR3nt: TGTGCCAGCAGCTTAGGGCTAGCGGGAGCAAAATACGAGCAGTACTTC
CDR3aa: CASSLGLAGAKYEQYF

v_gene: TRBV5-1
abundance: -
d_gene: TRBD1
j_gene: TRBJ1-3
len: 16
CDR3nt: TGCGCCAGCAGCCCGCTTGGGACAGCCTCTGGAAACACCATATATTTT
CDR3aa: CASSPLGTASGNTIYF

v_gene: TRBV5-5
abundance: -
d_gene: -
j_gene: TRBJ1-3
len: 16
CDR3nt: TGTGCCAGCAGCTTGTCGGCTACAGGGAGTGGAAACACCATATATTTT
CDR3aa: CASSLSATGSGNTIYF